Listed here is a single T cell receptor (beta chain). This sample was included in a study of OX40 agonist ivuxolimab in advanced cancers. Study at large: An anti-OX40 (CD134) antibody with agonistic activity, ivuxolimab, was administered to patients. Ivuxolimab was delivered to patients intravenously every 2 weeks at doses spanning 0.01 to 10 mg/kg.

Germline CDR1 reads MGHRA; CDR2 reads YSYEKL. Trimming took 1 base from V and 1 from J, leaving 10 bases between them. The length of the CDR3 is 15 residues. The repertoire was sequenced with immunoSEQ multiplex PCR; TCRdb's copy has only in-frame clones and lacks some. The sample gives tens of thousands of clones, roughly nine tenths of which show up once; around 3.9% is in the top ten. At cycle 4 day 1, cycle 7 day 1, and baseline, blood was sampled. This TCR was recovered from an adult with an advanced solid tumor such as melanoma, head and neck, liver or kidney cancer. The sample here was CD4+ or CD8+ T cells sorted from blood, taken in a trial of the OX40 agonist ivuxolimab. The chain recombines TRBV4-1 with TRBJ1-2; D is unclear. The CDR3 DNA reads TGCGCCAGCAGCCAAGCTCAGTCGGATAACTATGGCTACACCTTC. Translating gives CASSQAQSDNYGYTF.